Given below is one TCR beta chain in context. The data were obtained in a study of Graves' ophthalmopathy and Graves' hyperthyroidism. The authors amplified TCR beta CDR3 regions from RNA transcripts. HTBI primers were employed in first-round RT-PCR, then a second-round multiplex PCR followed. One entry per CDR3 protein, called by TCRdb with MiXCR from the multiplex PCR reads. The sample has about 500,000 distinct CDR3 sequences; around 15% are singletons. This CDR3 contains 16 residues. The germline V gene has CDR1 KGHDR and CDR2 SFDVKD. V dropped 1 base and J dropped 5; count of bases not matched to a gene: 8.

The material sequenced was blood. The chain joins TRBV24-1 to TRBJ2-5, with 8 bases that match TRBD1. This clonotype was obtained from a woman under 40 with Graves' ophthalmopathy. The CDR3 loop reads CATSDFRTGSVETQYF. The DNA for the CDR3 is TGTGCCACCAGTGATTTTAGGACAGGGAGCGTTGAGACCCAGTACTTC.